One TCR beta chain is described in this entry. Its antigen is currently unknown. This sample was taken from a study of response to subunit inactivated influenza vaccine. Study outcomes and limitations: Each seasonal influenza vaccination recruits few new T cells, the authors suggested.

A single record per CDR3 protein comes from TCRdb applying MiXCR to the RT-PCR reads. The sample comprises hundreds of thousands of distinct CDR3 sequences, roughly 12% of which are singletons, and roughly a tenth rests with the top ten. Between the trimmed V and J ends, which lost 5 bases and 3 bases, there was a span of 11 bases. CDR3 size: 14 residues. CDR1 and CDR2 from the germline V gene are SGHRS and YFSETQ. The sequenced sample was PBMCs from blood, obtained on the day of vaccination. This receptor was identified in a man aged 45-60 years who received an inactivated influenza vaccine. The gene calls are TRBV5-1 and TRBJ2-2; D is unresolved. The CDR3: CASRGPGDTGELFF. CDR3 DNA sequence: TGCGCCAGCAGAGGCCCCGGCGACACCGGGGAGCTGTTTTTT.